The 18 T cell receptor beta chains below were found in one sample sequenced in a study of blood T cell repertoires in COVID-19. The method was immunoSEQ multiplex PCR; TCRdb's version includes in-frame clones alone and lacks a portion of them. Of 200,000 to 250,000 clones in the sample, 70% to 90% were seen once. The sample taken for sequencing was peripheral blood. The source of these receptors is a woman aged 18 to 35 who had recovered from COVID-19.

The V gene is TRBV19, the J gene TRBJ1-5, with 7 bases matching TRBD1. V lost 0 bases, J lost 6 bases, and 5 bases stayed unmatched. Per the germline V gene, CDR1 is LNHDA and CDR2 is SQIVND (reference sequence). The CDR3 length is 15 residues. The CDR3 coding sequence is TGTGCCAGTAGTATAGAGGAGGGGGCGTTTCAGCCCCAGCATTTT. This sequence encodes CASSIEEGAFQPQHF.

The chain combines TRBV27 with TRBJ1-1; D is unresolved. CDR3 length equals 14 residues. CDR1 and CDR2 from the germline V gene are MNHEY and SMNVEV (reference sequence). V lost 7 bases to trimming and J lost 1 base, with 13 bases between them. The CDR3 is CASTQSGENTEAFF. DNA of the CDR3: TGTGCCAGCACTCAGTCTGGTGAGAACACTGAAGCTTTCTTT.

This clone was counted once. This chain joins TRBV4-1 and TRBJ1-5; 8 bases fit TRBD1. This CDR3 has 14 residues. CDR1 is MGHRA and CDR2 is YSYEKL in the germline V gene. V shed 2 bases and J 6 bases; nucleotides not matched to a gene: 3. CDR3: CASSQQTGGQPQHF. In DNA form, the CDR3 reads TGCGCCAGCAGCCAACAAACAGGGGGTCAGCCCCAGCATTTT.

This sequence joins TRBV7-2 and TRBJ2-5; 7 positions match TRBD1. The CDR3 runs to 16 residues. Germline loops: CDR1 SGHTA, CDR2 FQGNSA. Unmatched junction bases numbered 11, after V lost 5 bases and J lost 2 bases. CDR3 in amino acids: CASSLWDSNLQETQYF. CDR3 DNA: TGTGCCAGCAGCCTATGGGACAGTAACTTACAAGAGACCCAGTACTTC.

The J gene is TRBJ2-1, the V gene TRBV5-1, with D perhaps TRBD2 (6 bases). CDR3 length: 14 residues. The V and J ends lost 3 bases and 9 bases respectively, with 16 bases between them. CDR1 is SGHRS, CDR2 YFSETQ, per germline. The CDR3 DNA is TGCGCCAGCAGCTCATTCTCAGCCGGGGGTGAGCAGTTCTTC. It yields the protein CASSSFSAGGEQFF.

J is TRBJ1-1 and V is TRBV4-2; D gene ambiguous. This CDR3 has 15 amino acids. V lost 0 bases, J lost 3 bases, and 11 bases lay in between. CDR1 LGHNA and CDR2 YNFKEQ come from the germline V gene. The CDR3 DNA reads TGTGCCAGCAGCCAAGAAGTCGGGAGATACACTGAAGCTTTCTTT. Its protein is CASSQEVGRYTEAFF.

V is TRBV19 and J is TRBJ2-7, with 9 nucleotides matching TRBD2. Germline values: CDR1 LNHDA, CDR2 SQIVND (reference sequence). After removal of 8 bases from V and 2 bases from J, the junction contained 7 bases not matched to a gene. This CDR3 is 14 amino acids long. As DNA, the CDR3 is TGTGCCAGTGCCGTGACTAGCGGACCCTACGAGCAGTACTTC. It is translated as CASAVTSGPYEQYF.

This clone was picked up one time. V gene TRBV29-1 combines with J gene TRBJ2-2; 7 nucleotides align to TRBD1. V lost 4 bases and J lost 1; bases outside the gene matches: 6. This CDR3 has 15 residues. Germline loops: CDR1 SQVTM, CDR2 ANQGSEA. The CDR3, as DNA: TGCAGCGTTGCCCCGGGACAGAAGAACACCGGGGAGCTGTTTTTT. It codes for CSVAPGQKNTGELFF.

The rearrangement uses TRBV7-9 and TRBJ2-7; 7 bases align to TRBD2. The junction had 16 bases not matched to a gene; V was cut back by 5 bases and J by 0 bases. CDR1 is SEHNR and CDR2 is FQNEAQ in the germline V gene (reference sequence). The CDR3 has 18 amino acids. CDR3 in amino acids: CASSPLLSWRETSYEQYF. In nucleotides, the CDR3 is TGTGCCAGCAGCCCCCTTCTGAGTTGGCGGGAGACCTCCTACGAGCAGTACTTC.

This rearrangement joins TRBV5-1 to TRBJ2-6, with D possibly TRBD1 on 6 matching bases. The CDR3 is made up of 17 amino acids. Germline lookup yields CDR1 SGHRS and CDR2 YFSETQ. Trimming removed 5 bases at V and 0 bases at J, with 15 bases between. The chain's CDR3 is CASRTGTGFSGANVLTF. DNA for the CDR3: TGCGCCAGCAGGACAGGTACCGGATTCTCTGGGGCCAACGTCCTGACTTTC. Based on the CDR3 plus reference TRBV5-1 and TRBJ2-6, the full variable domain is KAGVTQTPRYLIKTRGQQVTLSCSPISGHRSVSWYQQTPGQGLQFLFEYFSETQRNKGNFPGRFSGRQFSNSRSEMNVSTLELGDSALYLCASRTGTGFSGANVLTFGAGSRLTVL.

The chain's CDR3 is CASSLEAPGNTEAFF. DNA for the CDR3: TGCGCCAGCAGCTTGGAAGCGCCCGGGAACACTGAAGCTTTCTTT. This chain links TRBV5-1 with TRBJ1-1; no firm D call. The CDR3 is 15 residues long. V was trimmed by 0 bases and J by 1 base, leaving 10 bases between them. Germline V CDR1 and CDR2: SGHRS, YFSETQ.

The CDR3 DNA sequence: TGTGCCTGGACCCACGTCGAGACTCCGTCCGGCAATGAGCAGTTCTTC. Amino acids: CAWTHVETPSGNEQFF. The V and J genes are TRBV30 and TRBJ2-1; unclear D gene. The CDR3 runs 16 residues. Germline CDR1 reads GTSNPN; CDR2 reads SVGIG (reference sequence). Trimming shortened V by 4 bases and J by 6 bases, and 22 bases separated the two germline ends.

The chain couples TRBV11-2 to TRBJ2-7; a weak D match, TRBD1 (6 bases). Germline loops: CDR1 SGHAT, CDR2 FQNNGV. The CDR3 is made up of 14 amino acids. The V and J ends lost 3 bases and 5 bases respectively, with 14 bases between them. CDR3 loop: CASSFSGEIDEQYF. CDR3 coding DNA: TGTGCCAGCAGCTTTTCAGGGGAAATCGACGAGCAGTACTTC.

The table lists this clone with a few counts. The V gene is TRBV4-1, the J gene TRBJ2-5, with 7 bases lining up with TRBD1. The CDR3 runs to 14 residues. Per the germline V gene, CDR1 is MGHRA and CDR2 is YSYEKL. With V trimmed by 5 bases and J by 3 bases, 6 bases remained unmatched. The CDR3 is CASSTQGVKETQYF. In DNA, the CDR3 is TGCGCCAGCAGCACCCAGGGGGTCAAAGAGACCCAGTACTTC.

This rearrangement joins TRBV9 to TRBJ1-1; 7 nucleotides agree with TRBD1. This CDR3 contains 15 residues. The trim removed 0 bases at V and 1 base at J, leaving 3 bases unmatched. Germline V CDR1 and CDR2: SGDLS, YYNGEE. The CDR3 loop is CASSVGQGWNTEAFF. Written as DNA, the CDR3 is TGTGCCAGCAGCGTAGGACAGGGATGGAACACTGAAGCTTTCTTT.

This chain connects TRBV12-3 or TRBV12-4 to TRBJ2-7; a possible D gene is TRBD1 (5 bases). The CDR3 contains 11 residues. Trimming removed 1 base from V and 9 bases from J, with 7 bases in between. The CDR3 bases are TGTGCCAGCAGTTTAGGACAGTCGCAGTACTTC. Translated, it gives CASSLGQSQYF.

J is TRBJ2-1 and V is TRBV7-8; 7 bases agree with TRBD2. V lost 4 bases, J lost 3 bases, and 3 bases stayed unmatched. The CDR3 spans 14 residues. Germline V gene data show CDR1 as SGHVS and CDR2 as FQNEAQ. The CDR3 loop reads CASSSSGNYNEQFF. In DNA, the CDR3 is TGTGCCAGCAGCTCAAGCGGGAACTACAATGAGCAGTTCTTC.

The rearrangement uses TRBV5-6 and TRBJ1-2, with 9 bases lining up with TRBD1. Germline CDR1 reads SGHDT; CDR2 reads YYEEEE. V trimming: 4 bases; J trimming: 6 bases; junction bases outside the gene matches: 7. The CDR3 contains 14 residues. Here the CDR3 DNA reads TGTGCCAGCAGCATACAGGGGGCTGGGGATGGCTACACCTTC. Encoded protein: CASSIQGAGDGYTF.